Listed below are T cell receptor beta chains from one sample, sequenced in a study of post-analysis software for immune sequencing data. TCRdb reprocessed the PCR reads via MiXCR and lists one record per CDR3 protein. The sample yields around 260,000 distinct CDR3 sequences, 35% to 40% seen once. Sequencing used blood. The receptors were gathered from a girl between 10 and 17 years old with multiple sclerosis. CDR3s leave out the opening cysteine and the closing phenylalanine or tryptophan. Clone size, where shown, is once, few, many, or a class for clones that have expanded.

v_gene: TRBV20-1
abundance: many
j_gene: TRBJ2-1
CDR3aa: SARADPGLAGAMQF

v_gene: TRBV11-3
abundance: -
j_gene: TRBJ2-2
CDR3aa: VSGSTGVGELF

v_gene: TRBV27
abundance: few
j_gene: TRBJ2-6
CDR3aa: ASGLGGTGANVLT

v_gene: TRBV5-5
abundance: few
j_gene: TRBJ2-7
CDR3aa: ASSSRTASYEQY

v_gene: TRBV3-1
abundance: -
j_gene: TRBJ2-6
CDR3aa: ASTTGVETNVLT

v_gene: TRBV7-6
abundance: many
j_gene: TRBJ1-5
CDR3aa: ASSLGERQPQH

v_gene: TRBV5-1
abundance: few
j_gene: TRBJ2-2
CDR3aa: ASSSAGTGELF

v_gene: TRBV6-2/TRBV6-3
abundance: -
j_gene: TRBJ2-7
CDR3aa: ASPGQILYEQY

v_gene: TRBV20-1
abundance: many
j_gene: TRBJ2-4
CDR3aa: SARDPLGLALGTKNIQY

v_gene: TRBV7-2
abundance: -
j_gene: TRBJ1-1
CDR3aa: ASSLRTGQVNTEAF

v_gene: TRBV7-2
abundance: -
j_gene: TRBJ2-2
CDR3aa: ASSLSGTGGIGELF

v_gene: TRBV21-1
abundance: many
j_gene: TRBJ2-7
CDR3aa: ASLCGGRCEQY

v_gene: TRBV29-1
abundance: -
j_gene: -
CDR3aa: SVTQLREANEQY

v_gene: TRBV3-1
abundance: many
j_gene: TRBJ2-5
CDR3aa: ASSQGRPTSSLQETQY

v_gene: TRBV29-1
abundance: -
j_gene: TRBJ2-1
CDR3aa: SAADTGTVSYNEQF

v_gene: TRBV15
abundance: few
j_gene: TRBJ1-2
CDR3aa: ATSSGRAASRGYT

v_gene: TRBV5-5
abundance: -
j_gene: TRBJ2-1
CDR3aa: ASSFGQGGGNEQF

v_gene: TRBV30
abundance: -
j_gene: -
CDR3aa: AWGTGGLNEQY

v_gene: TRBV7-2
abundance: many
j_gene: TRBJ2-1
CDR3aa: ASSLGLAGMREQF

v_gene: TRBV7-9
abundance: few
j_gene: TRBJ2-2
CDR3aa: ASSPLANLNTGELF

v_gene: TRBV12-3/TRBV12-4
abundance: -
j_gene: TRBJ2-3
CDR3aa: ASSLGVNADTQY

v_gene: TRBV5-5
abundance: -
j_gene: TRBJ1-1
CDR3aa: ASSLPTGNTEAF

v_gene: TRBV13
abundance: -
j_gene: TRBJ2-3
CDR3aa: ASSLDGGEGDTQY

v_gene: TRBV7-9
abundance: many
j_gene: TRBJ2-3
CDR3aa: ASSLGTAGTDTQY

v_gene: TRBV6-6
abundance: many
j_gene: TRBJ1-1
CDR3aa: ASSKTGEAF

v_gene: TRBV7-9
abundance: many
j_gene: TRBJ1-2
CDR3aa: ASSLAHGALGNNYDYT

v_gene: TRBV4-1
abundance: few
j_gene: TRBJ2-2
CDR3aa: ASSHPRRGQGDSTGELF

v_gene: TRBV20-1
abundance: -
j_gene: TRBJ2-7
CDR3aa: SAPGDPYEQY

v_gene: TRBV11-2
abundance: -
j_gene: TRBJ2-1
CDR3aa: ASSFGRLLHNEQF

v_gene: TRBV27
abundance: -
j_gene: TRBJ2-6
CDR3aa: ASRFLGGTNVLT

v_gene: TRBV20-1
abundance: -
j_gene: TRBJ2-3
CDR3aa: SASTRRVGDTQY

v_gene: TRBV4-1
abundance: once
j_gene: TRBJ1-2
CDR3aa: ASSQIRGQSNYGYT

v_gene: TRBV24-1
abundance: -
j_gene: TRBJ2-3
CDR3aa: ATSPGLHTDTQY

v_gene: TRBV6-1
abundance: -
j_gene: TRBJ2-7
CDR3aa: ASRGDPAYEQY

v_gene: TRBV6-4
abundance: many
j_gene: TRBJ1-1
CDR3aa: ASSDRDSTEAF

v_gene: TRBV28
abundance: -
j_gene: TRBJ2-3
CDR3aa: ASSLTGLAEPY

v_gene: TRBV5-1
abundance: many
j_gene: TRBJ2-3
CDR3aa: ASSSGAGGTDTQY

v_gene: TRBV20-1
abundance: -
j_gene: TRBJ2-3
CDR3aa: SASAASGRQGSDTQY

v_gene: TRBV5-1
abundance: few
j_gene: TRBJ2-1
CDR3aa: ASSFSGGASHNEQF

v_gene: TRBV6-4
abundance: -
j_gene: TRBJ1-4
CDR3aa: ASSAGASEKLF

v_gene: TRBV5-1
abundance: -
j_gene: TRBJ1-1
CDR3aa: ASSPAGPTEAF

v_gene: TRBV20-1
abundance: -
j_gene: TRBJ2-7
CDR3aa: SAGFPGQGAYEQY

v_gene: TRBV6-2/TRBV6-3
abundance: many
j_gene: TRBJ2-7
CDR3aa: ASSPSGDEQY

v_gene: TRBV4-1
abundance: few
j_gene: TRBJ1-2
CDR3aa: ASSQDFPGNRGYT

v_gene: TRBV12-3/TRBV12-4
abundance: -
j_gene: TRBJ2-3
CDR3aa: ASSRDRGRADTQY

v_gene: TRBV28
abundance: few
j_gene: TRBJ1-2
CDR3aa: ASSFGQGVYGYT

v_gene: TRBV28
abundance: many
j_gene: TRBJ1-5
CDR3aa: ASSLGGGGNQPQH

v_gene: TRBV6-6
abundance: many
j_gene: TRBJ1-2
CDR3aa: ASSYLRSARDYGYT

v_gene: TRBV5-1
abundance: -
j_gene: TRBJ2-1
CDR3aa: ASSLEAVGQF